These 21 T cell receptor beta chains were all obtained from the same sample, sequenced in a study of blood T cell repertoires in COVID-19. Clones were sequenced by immunoSEQ multiplex PCR, and TCRdb holds only the in-frame ones, with some missing. The sample shows 86,000 or so clones, roughly 78% of them seen only once. The sequenced sample consisted of peripheral blood. These receptor sequences come from an elderly woman with acute or convalescent COVID-19.

The chain carries TRBV6-1 and TRBJ2-5, with 15 bases matching TRBD2. In germline, CDR1 is MNHNS, CDR2 SASEGT. CDR3 length equals 19 residues. The V and J ends lost 3 bases and 4 bases, in that order; junction bases with no gene match: 12. Here the CDR3 reads CASSDFPPGLAGGGETQYF. The CDR3 nucleotides are TGTGCCAGCAGTGACTTTCCTCCGGGACTAGCGGGGGGAGGAGAGACCCAGTACTTC.

This chain uses TRBV6-7 with TRBJ1-2; TRBD1 agrees at 7 bases. TRBV6-7 is designated an ORF whose function remains uncertain. The length of the CDR3 is 18 residues. Trimming took 2 bases from V and 3 from J; bases not matched to a gene: 15. Written as DNA, the CDR3 is TGTGCCAGCAGTTACGGCTCAGACAGGGATGGATTGGACTATGGCTACACCTTC. It codes for CASSYGSDRDGLDYGYTF.

Here the CDR3 DNA reads TGCGCCAGCAATTTTGGACAGGGGGGGCCGGACTATGGCTACACCTTC. Amino acids: CASNFGQGGPDYGYTF. The chain employs TRBV5-1 and TRBJ1-2, with 10 positions matching TRBD1. CDR3 length: 16 amino acids. CDR1 SGHRS and CDR2 YFSETQ come from the germline V gene. V lost 6 bases, J lost 3 bases, and 11 bases stayed unmatched.

The chain uses TRBV6-5 and TRBJ2-7; possibly TRBD2 for D (7 bases). V lost 5 bases and J lost 4, with 12 bases in between. CDR3 size: 13 residues. From germline, CDR1 is MNHEY and CDR2 SVGAGI. CDR3 coding DNA: TGTGCCAGCAGTAGAGGGGGGGGTTACGAGCAGTACTTC. Translating gives CASSRGGGYEQYF.

In this sample, this clone turned up once. The rearrangement links TRBV13 to TRBJ2-2; D perhaps matches TRBD1 (5 bases). Trimming pared 2 bases from V and 7 bases from J, leaving 8 bases between. This CDR3 contains 13 residues. Germline CDR1 reads PRHDT; CDR2 reads FYEKMQ (reference sequence). CDR3 sequence reads: CASSLRGHGELFF. The CDR3 region has the DNA TGTGCCAGCAGCTTAAGGGGTCACGGGGAGCTGTTTTTT.

This clone was found once. The rearrangement joins TRBV5-4 to TRBJ1-2; 7 bases are a match to TRBD1. CDR3 length equals 14 residues. Trimming took 5 bases from V and 5 from J; bases not matched to a gene: 9. Germline assignment: CDR1 SGHNT and CDR2 YYREEE (reference sequence). The CDR3 region has the DNA TGTGCCAGCAGTTCCCCGGGACAGTCATATGGCTACACCTTC. Residues: CASSSPGQSYGYTF.

The chain combines TRBV5-1 with TRBJ2-1; D gene ambiguous. Germline lookup yields CDR1 SGHRS and CDR2 YFSETQ. This CDR3 region has 12 residues. V was pared by 3 bases and J by 6 bases, with 7 bases between. The CDR3 sequence: CASSYSTNEQFF. The CDR3, as DNA: TGCGCCAGCAGCTACTCCACCAATGAGCAGTTCTTC.

This clone was observed once. The J gene is TRBJ1-2, the V gene TRBV7-2; D ambiguous. The CDR3 consists of 13 residues. From germline, CDR1 is SGHTA and CDR2 FQGNSA. Trimming stripped 3 bases from V and 3 bases from J, with 8 bases between. The CDR3 DNA follows: TGTGCCAGCAGCTTCGGCGGTGACTATGGCTACACCTTC. It is translated as CASSFGGDYGYTF.

V is TRBV19 and J is TRBJ1-1; D remains ambiguous. Germline lookup yields CDR1 LNHDA and CDR2 SQIVND (reference sequence). V dropped 2 bases and J dropped 0 bases, with 7 bases sitting between them. This CDR3 spans 14 amino acids. CDR3 sequence (DNA): TGTGCCAGTAGTATATCAGGAATGAACACTGAAGCTTTCTTT. Amino acid sequence: CASSISGMNTEAFF.

This chain joins TRBV6-5 and TRBJ1-2; D possibly corresponds to TRBD1 (5 bases). Trimming removed 6 bases from V and 2 bases from J, with 16 bases in between. Germline values: CDR1 MNHEY, CDR2 SVGAGI. This CDR3 has 15 amino acids. Written as DNA, the CDR3 is TGTGCCAGCAGGTTAATCATAGACAGCAACTATGGCTACACCTTC. This encodes CASRLIIDSNYGYTF.

This rearrangement joins TRBV5-8 to TRBJ2-2; D possibly corresponds to TRBD2 (6 bases). V lost 2 bases to trimming and J lost 4 bases, with 9 bases between them. This CDR3 has 14 residues. Germline values: CDR1 SGHTS, CDR2 YDEGEE. This CDR3 is CASSLRGGTGELFF. In DNA form, the CDR3 reads TGTGCCAGCAGCTTAAGGGGAGGCACCGGGGAGCTGTTTTTT. Supplemented by reference TRBV5-8 and TRBJ2-2, the full variable domain reads EAGVTQSPTHLIKTRGQQATLRCSPISGHTSVYWYQQALGLGLQFLLWYDEGEERNRGNFPPRFSGRQFPNYSSELNVNALELEDSALYLCASSLRGGTGELFFGEGSRLTVL.

The chain carries TRBV20-1 and TRBJ2-7; D unclear. V was clipped by 3 bases and J by 1 base, with 13 bases between them. The CDR3 contains 14 residues. Germline lookup yields CDR1 DFQATT and CDR2 SNEGSKA (reference sequence). For the CDR3, the DNA is TGCAGTGCTAGTCAGGTATTGAATTCCTACGAGCAGTACTTC. Residues: CSASQVLNSYEQYF.

The genes are TRBV7-9 and TRBJ2-4, with 7 bases identical to TRBD1. Germline V gene data show CDR1 as SEHNR and CDR2 as FQNEAQ (reference sequence). V lost 2 bases to trimming and J lost 16 bases; unmatched junction nucleotides: 17. The CDR3 length is 15 residues. CDR3 residues: CASSLRNGDSKRIYF. CDR3 DNA: TGTGCCAGCAGCTTAAGGAACGGGGACAGCAAGCGCATTTACTTC.

The chain carries TRBV6-5 and TRBJ2-7; D ambiguous. CDR1 MNHEY and CDR2 SVGAGI come from the germline V gene. The CDR3 totals 14 residues. The V and J ends lost 2 bases and 6 bases respectively, with 14 bases between them. CDR3 amino acids: CASSYGTGFGEQYF. Here the CDR3 DNA reads TGTGCCAGCAGTTACGGTACCGGGTTCGGCGAGCAGTACTTC.

The chain joins TRBV18 to TRBJ2-7; a possible D gene is TRBD1 (5 bases). Germline assignment: CDR1 KGHSH and CDR2 LQKENI. Trimming removed 3 bases from V and 0 bases from J, with 9 bases in between. This CDR3 is 14 amino acids long. Here the CDR3 reads CASSPRQSSYEQYF. The CDR3 nucleotides read TGTGCCAGCTCACCGCGACAGAGCTCCTACGAGCAGTACTTC.

The chain joins TRBV15 to TRBJ2-5; possibly TRBD2 for D (6 bases). V lost 4 bases, J lost 5 bases, and 17 bases lay in between. CDR3 length: 15 residues. The germline V gene has CDR1 LNHNV and CDR2 YYDKDF (reference sequence). The chain's CDR3 is CATSITTSFSETQYF. CDR3 sequence (DNA): TGTGCCACCAGCATAACGACTAGTTTTTCTGAGACCCAGTACTTC. Drawing the rest from reference TRBV15 and TRBJ2-5, the complete variable domain is DAMVIQNPRYQVTQFGKPVTLSCSQTLNHNVMYWYQQKSSQAPKLLFHYYDKDFNNEADTPDNFQSRRPNTSFCFLDIRSPGLGDTAMYLCATSITTSFSETQYFGPGTRLLVL.

This chain joins TRBV6-1 and TRBJ2-7, with TRBD2 identical over 9 bases. Germline V gives CDR1 MNHNS, CDR2 SASEGT. There are 15 residues in the CDR3. The V segment lost 3 bases and the J segment 3 bases; nucleotides outside the gene matches: 6. CDR3 loop: CASSDGASGNYEQYF. CDR3 nucleotide sequence: TGTGCCAGCAGTGACGGGGCTAGCGGGAACTACGAGCAGTACTTC.

The chain couples TRBV5-4 to TRBJ2-5, with 7 bases aligning to TRBD1. The CDR3 has 14 residues. The germline V gene has CDR1 SGHNT and CDR2 YYREEE (reference sequence). Unmatched junction bases numbered 2, after V lost 1 base and J lost 2 bases. DNA of the CDR3: TGTGCCAGCAGCTTGCGGACAGGACAAGAGACCCAGTACTTC. This gives the protein CASSLRTGQETQYF.

The V and J genes are TRBV28 and TRBJ2-1; 9 nucleotides align to TRBD2. Germline V CDR1 and CDR2: MDHEN, SYDVKM. The CDR3 loop spans 15 amino acids. Unmatched junction bases numbered 12, after V lost 6 bases and J lost 9 bases. As DNA, the CDR3 is TGTGCCAGCAGCCTATTAGCGGGAGAGGGTAGTGAGCAGTTCTTC. This encodes CASSLLAGEGSEQFF.

This clone was detected only once. The V and J genes are TRBV5-1 and TRBJ2-5; TRBD1 is a possible D gene (7 bases). The CDR3 consists of 15 residues. Looked up from germline, CDR1 is SGHRS and CDR2 is YFSETQ. Deletions cut 1 base from V and 2 bases from J, with 12 bases between. CDR3 in DNA: TGCGCCAGCAGCTTGACTAGCAGGGGGCAAGAGACCCAGTACTTC. Protein sequence: CASSLTSRGQETQYF.

The chain employs TRBV12-3 or TRBV12-4 and TRBJ1-2; tentatively, D is TRBD1 (5 bases). Trimming removed 3 bases from V and 8 bases from J, with 13 bases in between. This CDR3 has 13 amino acids. The CDR3 spells CASSLEGAQGYTF. CDR3 DNA sequence: TGTGCCAGCAGTTTGGAAGGGGCTCAAGGCTACACCTTC.